This is a list of T cell receptor beta chains from one sample in a study of B cell selection in AIRE deficiency. TCRdb keeps only in-frame clones here, not all; method: immunoSEQ multiplex PCR. The sample shows about 21,000 clones, 94% of them seen only once. Sequenced sample: Tregs sorted from PBMCs. These receptors were obtained from a human donor with AIRE deficiency. Both conserved end residues are part of each CDR3. The D gene is left open where the match is weak. The size of a clone is reported for some rows only, either as once, few or many, or as a class for expanded clones.

V	J	D	size	DNA	CDR3
TRBV7-9	TRBJ1-6	NA	NA	TGTGCCGCCGAGGGATTTGGCGGCCCCCTCCACTTT	CAAEGFGGPLHF
TRBV10-1	TRBJ2-2	NA	NA	TGCGCCAGCAGTGATAGGAACACCGGGGAGCTGTTTTTT	CASSDRNTGELFF
TRBV18	TRBJ2-7	NA	once	TGTGCCAGCTCACCCCAGCGAGGGGCTAGCTACGAGCAGTACTTC	CASSPQRGASYEQYF
TRBV19	TRBJ1-2	NA	few	TGTGCCAGTAGTAATGTCAGGGAGAATGGCTACACCTTC	CASSNVRENGYTF
TRBV30	TRBJ2-3	TRBD1	NA	TGTGCCTGGGGAGGACAGGGGACAGATACGCAGTATTTT	CAWGGQGTDTQYF
TRBV5-6	TRBJ2-7	TRBD2	NA	TGTGCCAGCAGCCCCGGGACTAGCTTCGGTAGGTTCTACGAGCAGTACTTC	CASSPGTSFGRFYEQYF
TRBV5-5	TRBJ1-2	TRBD1	NA	TGTGCCAGCAGCTTGGACTGGACAGGGGTTTATGGCTACACCTTC	CASSLDWTGVYGYTF
TRBV5-1	TRBJ2-2	NA	NA	TGCGCCAGCAGCACCTCTACTAGGACGTTCGGGGAGCTGTTTTTT	CASSTSTRTFGELFF
TRBV19	TRBJ2-2	NA	NA	TGTGCCAGTAGTATCGGAGACACCGGGGAGCTGTTTTTT	CASSIGDTGELFF
TRBV6-6	TRBJ1-1	NA	NA	TGTGCCAGCAGTTTGGGGGGGTTAACTGAAGCTTTCTTT	CASSLGGLTEAFF
TRBV29-1	TRBJ2-7	TRBD2	NA	TGCAGCGTTGCCCCCTCGACTAGCGGGATCTACGAGCAGTACTTC	CSVAPSTSGIYEQYF
TRBV5-1	TRBJ2-3	TRBD2	NA	TGCGCCAGCAGCTTGACAGCGGGAGGGGTTTCAGATACGCAGTATTTT	CASSLTAGGVSDTQYF
TRBV7-8	TRBJ1-1	NA	NA	TGTGCCAGCAGCCAAACCCAAAGTACAGGGTACACTGAAGCTTTCTTT	CASSQTQSTGYTEAFF
TRBV30	TRBJ2-7	TRBD1	NA	TGTGCCTGGAACCGCCACCCCTCCGGGACAGTCTCCTACGAGCAGTACTTC	CAWNRHPSGTVSYEQYF
TRBV7-2	TRBJ2-3	TRBD2	NA	TGTGCCAGCAGTTACGATAGCGGGAGGGCCGGGACGCAGTATTTT	CASSYDSGRAGTQYF
TRBV5-1	TRBJ2-1	NA	NA	TGCGCCAGCAGCAGGGGGCGGGGGAGAATGACATTTTACAATGAGCAGTTCTTC	CASSRGRGRMTFYNEQFF
TRBV5-1	TRBJ2-5	NA	NA	TGCGCCAGCAGCTTGGGACCCTTGGGAGAGACCCAGTACTTC	CASSLGPLGETQYF
TRBV7-2	TRBJ2-5	TRBD2	NA	TGTGCCAGCAGCTCAGGGACTAGCGGGAGGGGGACCCAGTACTTC	CASSSGTSGRGTQYF
TRBV6-6	TRBJ1-5	NA	NA	TGTGCCAGCAGTTACAGGGCTCAGCCCCAGCATTTT	CASSYRAQPQHF
TRBV11-2	TRBJ2-7	NA	once	TGTGCCAGCAGCTTAGACGGCCAGGGGGGCTACGAGCAGTACTTC	CASSLDGQGGYEQYF
TRBV28	TRBJ2-4	NA	NA	TGTGCCAGTTCCAGGGGACAACTAGCCAAAAACATTCAGTACTTC	CASSRGQLAKNIQYF
TRBV28	TRBJ1-5	NA	NA	TGTGCCAGCAGTTTCTTCTGGGGAGATGAGTATGGCAATCAGCCCCAGCATTTT	CASSFFWGDEYGNQPQHF
TRBV5-4	TRBJ2-4	NA	NA	TGTGCCAGCAGCGAGGGGGGGCCGAGGGCAAACATCCAGTACTTC	CASSEGGPRANIQYF
TRBV20-1	TRBJ2-5	NA	NA	TGCAGTGGGCGAGGGGAGACCCAGTACTTC	CSGRGETQYF
TRBV12-5	TRBJ2-7	NA	NA	TGTGCTAGTGGTTTGGCCCCGGGACTCCCTCCCTACGAGCAGTACTTC	CASGLAPGLPPYEQYF
TRBV25-1	TRBJ2-1	NA	NA	TGTGCCAGCAACAAAGGGTCGTCCTACAATGAGCAGTTCTTC	CASNKGSSYNEQFF
TRBV7-2	TRBJ2-7	NA	NA	TGTGCCAGCAGCTTGGGGGGACGGGGATACGAGCAGTACTTC	CASSLGGRGYEQYF
TRBV30	TRBJ1-5	NA	NA	TGTGCCTGGAGTGTACCAGGGTTCAATCAGCCCCAGCATTTT	CAWSVPGFNQPQHF
TRBV18	TRBJ2-5	TRBD2	NA	TGTGCCAGCTCACCCTCAGCGGGAGGGATCCAAGAGACCCAGTACTTC	CASSPSAGGIQETQYF
TRBV9	TRBJ2-5	NA	NA	TGTGCCAGCAGCGGAGGGTGGGGAGAGGAGACCCAGTACTTC	CASSGGWGEETQYF
TRBV7-2	TRBJ2-1	NA	NA	TGTGCCAGCAGCTTAATAGGGCAAAATGAGCAGTTCTTC	CASSLIGQNEQFF
TRBV25-1	TRBJ2-7	NA	NA	TGTGCCAGCAGTGGACTCTACGAGCAGTACTTC	CASSGLYEQYF
TRBV7-2	TRBJ2-1	TRBD2	NA	TGTGCCAGCAGCTTCTTAGCGGGAACATCCTACAATGAGCAGTTCTTC	CASSFLAGTSYNEQFF
TRBV6-1	TRBJ2-1	NA	NA	TGTGCCAGCAGGGAACCGGGACTGCACAATGAGCAGTTCTTC	CASREPGLHNEQFF
TRBV5-1	TRBJ2-3	NA	NA	TGCGCCAGCAGCTTGGGCCCTATTCTCCCAGATACGCAGTATTTT	CASSLGPILPDTQYF
TRBV29-1	TRBJ1-2	NA	NA	TGCAGCGTTGAGGATAACTATGGCTACACCTTC	CSVEDNYGYTF
TRBV5-8	TRBJ2-7	NA	NA	TGTGCCAGCAGCTTGGGACACTACGAGCAGTACTTC	CASSLGHYEQYF
TRBV27	TRBJ1-2	TRBD1	once	TGTGCCAGCAGCAAGACAGGGATCTATGGCTACACCTTC	CASSKTGIYGYTF
TRBV5-6	TRBJ2-7	TRBD1	NA	TGTGCCAGCAGCATTCAGGGGGCGCCCCCCTACGAGCAGTACTTC	CASSIQGAPPYEQYF
TRBV19	TRBJ2-2	NA	NA	TGTGCCAGCAAGGGACACTCGAACACCGGGGAGCTGTTTTTT	CASKGHSNTGELFF
TRBV6-4	TRBJ1-1	NA	NA	TGTGCCAGCAGTGACGGGCCCGGGAAAGCTTTCTTT	CASSDGPGKAFF
TRBV15	TRBJ2-3	NA	few	TGTGCCACCAGCAGGCTAATGTCTCGTGGGTGGGATACGCAGTATTTT	CATSRLMSRGWDTQYF
TRBV19	TRBJ1-5	TRBD1	NA	TGTGCCAGTAGCAGGGGGGGGAGCAATCAGCCCCAGCATTTT	CASSRGGSNQPQHF
TRBV19	TRBJ2-3	NA	NA	TGTGCCAGTGAACGCCCAGGGACAGATACGCAGTATTTT	CASERPGTDTQYF
TRBV16	TRBJ1-1	NA	NA	TGTGCCAGCAGCCAGACCGTGGCCGGCACTGAAGCTTTCTTT	CASSQTVAGTEAFF
TRBV28	TRBJ2-7	NA	NA	TGTGCCAGCAGACGACCGGGACTCCCTTACGAGCAGTACTTC	CASRRPGLPYEQYF
TRBV2	TRBJ2-7	NA	NA	TGTGCCAGCACCGGAACCGGGGCGAACCTGAGCGAGCAGTACTTC	CASTGTGANLSEQYF
TRBV6-1	TRBJ1-1	NA	NA	TGTGCCAGCAGTGGGGGGGCGGGTACTGAAGCTTTCTTT	CASSGGAGTEAFF
TRBV28	TRBJ1-2	TRBD1	few	TGTGCCAGCAGTAGACAGGGACAGGGCTATGGCTACACCTTC	CASSRQGQGYGYTF
TRBV28	TRBJ2-1	NA	NA	TGTGCCAGCAAAAAAGGGGGCGCGGGATACAATGAGCAGTTCTTC	CASKKGGAGYNEQFF
TRBV13	TRBJ2-1	NA	NA	TGTGCCAGCAGCCTTAGGGACAATGAGCAGTTCTTC	CASSLRDNEQFF
TRBV10-3	TRBJ2-2	NA	NA	TGTGCCATCAGTGCCGGGGTTATCACCGGGGAGCTGTTTTTT	CAISAGVITGELFF
TRBV5-4	TRBJ1-2	TRBD1	NA	TGTGCCAGCAGCCGGGGACAGGGTCAGGGCCAGGGGGGCTACACCTTC	CASSRGQGQGQGGYTF